What follows are 17 T cell receptor beta chains derived from one specimen sequenced in a study of blood T cell repertoires in COVID-19. The assay was immunoSEQ multiplex PCR, and TCRdb's table has in-frame clones only and misses some. Among more than 300,000 clones, roughly 89% were seen once, and the ten largest hold around 9%. Source material: PBMCs or T cells enriched from blood (not recorded which). The receptors originated from a woman aged 25 to 39 who had recovered from COVID-19.

Here the CDR3 reads CASRTAMNTEAFF. DNA of the CDR3: TGTGCCAGCCGGACAGCTATGAACACTGAAGCTTTCTTT. The rearrangement links TRBV6-5 to TRBJ1-1, with a possible D match to TRBD1 (6 bases). Looked up from germline, CDR1 is MNHEY and CDR2 is SVGAGI. V lost 8 bases to trimming and J lost 0 bases, with 10 bases between them. The CDR3 runs to 13 residues.

The genes are TRBV4-1 and TRBJ1-3; no clear D gene. The CDR3 loop spans 15 amino acids. Trimming stripped 1 base from V and 2 bases from J, with 9 bases between. CDR1 MGHRA and CDR2 YSYEKL come from the germline V gene. DNA for the CDR3: TGCGCCAGCAGCCAAGGTTTCACAGCTGGAAACACCATATATTTT. Translation gives CASSQGFTAGNTIYF.

The chain recombines TRBV4-1 with TRBJ1-2; the D gene is possibly TRBD1 (5 bases). V was cut by 4 bases and J by 3 bases, with 21 bases left in between. The CDR3 runs 17 residues. Germline assignment: CDR1 MGHRA and CDR2 YSYEKL. The CDR3 loop reads CASSLYGGRTEDYGYTF. In DNA form, the CDR3 reads TGCGCCAGCAGCCTCTACGGGGGAAGGACCGAAGACTATGGCTACACCTTC.

The gene calls are TRBV10-2 and TRBJ2-7; D possibly corresponds to TRBD1 (6 bases). This CDR3 region has 13 residues. V dropped 4 bases and J dropped 0 bases, with 7 bases sitting between them. Germline values: CDR1 WSHSY, CDR2 SAAADI. The CDR3 protein is CASSVGGSYEQYF. CDR3 in DNA: TGCGCCAGCAGTGTAGGGGGCTCCTACGAGCAGTACTTC.

This clone was detected only a few times. This rearrangement joins TRBV7-8 to TRBJ1-2; D is perhaps TRBD1 (5 bases). Germline CDR1 and CDR2: SGHVS and FQNEAQ. CDR3 length equals 15 residues. With 10 bases removed from V and 8 bases from J, the gap between germline ends came to 26 bases. The DNA of the CDR3 is TGTGCCACCCGCCGGGACTTAGGCCCTCTTTCGGGCTACACCTTC. Its protein product is CATRRDLGPLSGYTF.

CDR3 protein: CASREREYTDTQYF. For the CDR3, the DNA is TGTGCCAGCAGAGAGCGGGAGTACACAGATACGCAGTATTTT. The chain employs TRBV2 and TRBJ2-3, with 8 bases lining up with TRBD2. CDR1 and CDR2 from the germline V gene are SNHLY and FYNNEI. V was pared by 6 bases and J by 2 bases, with 4 bases of the junction left unmatched. The CDR3 is 14 residues long. Full variable domain (remainder filled in from reference TRBV2 and TRBJ2-3): EPEVTQTPSHQVTQMGQEVILRCVPISNHLYFYWYRQILGQKVEFLVSFYNNEISEKSEIFDDQFSVERPDGSNFTLKIRSTKLEDSAMYFCASREREYTDTQYFGPGTRLTVL.

The chain recombines TRBV14 with TRBJ1-1, with 7 nucleotides matching TRBD1. V lost 5 bases to trimming and J lost 3 bases; unmatched junction nucleotides: 6. The CDR3 sequence is 14 residues long. CDR1 and CDR2 (germline): SGHDN, FVKESK. CDR3: CASSRQGYDTEAFF. The CDR3 nucleotides read TGTGCCAGCAGCAGACAGGGATACGACACTGAAGCTTTCTTT.

The chain is built from TRBV7-2 and TRBJ2-3; D call uncertain. CDR1 and CDR2 (germline): SGHTA, FQGNSA. Trimming shortened V by 0 bases and J by 5 bases, and 9 bases separated the two germline ends. The CDR3 covers 14 residues. The CDR3 reads CASSLASFIDTQYF. CDR3 bases: TGTGCCAGCAGCTTAGCCAGTTTTATAGATACGCAGTATTTT. The variable domain in full, with the rest retrieved from reference TRBV7-2 and TRBJ2-3, is GAGVSQSPSNKVTEKGKDVELRCDPISGHTALYWYRQSLGQGLEFLIYFQGNSAPDKSGLPSDRFSAERTGGSVSTLTIQRTQQEDSAVYLCASSLASFIDTQYFGPGTRLTVL.

The count of this clone is one. This chain links TRBV27 with TRBJ2-7, with TRBD2 matching over 9 bases. J lost 0 bases, V lost 6 bases, and 6 bases had no gene match. The CDR3 sequence is 15 residues long. The V gene's germline CDR1 is MNHEY and CDR2 SMNVEV (reference sequence). The CDR3 DNA follows: TGTGCCAGCAGAAGGGAGCGGGAGGCCTCCTACGAGCAGTACTTC. It specifies CASRREREASYEQYF.

The chain joins TRBV12-3 or TRBV12-4 to TRBJ2-7; D remains unclear. V lost 3 bases, J lost 0 bases, and 6 bases lay in between. CDR3 length: 13 residues. CDR3 loop: CASSFSHSYEQYF. DNA of the CDR3: TGTGCCAGCAGTTTTTCCCACTCCTACGAGCAGTACTTC.

This sequence joins TRBV4-3 and TRBJ2-7; tentative D call: TRBD1 (5 bases). The germline V and J ends were trimmed by 1 base and 2 bases, with 9 bases remaining between them. Germline CDR1 reads LGHNA; CDR2 reads YSLEER. The CDR3 contains 14 residues. The CDR3 bases are TGCGCCAGCAGCCAAGGGGGCGGAACCTACGAGCAGTACTTC. Its protein product is CASSQGGGTYEQYF.

This chain links TRBV14 with TRBJ1-2; tentative D call: TRBD1 (5 bases). Germline-derived CDR1 and CDR2 are SGHDN and FVKESK. The CDR3 runs to 16 residues. Deletions cut 4 bases from V and 3 bases from J, with 18 bases between. This CDR3 is CASSPLGGGRDYGYTF. Here the CDR3 DNA reads TGTGCCAGCAGCCCCCTCGGGGGGGGACGGGACTATGGCTACACCTTC.

This chain connects TRBV5-1 to TRBJ1-4; tentative D call: TRBD1 (5 bases). Germline values: CDR1 SGHRS, CDR2 YFSETQ. The CDR3 covers 16 residues. V gave up 5 bases and J gave up 0 bases, with 14 bases separating them. The CDR3 is CASRGGTLATNEKLFF. The CDR3 DNA sequence: TGCGCCAGCAGGGGCGGGACTCTTGCAACTAATGAAAAACTGTTTTTT.

The chain uses TRBV6-2 or TRBV6-3 and TRBJ2-5, with no clear D. The CDR3 is made up of 14 amino acids. Trimming removed 6 bases at V and 3 bases at J, with 14 bases between. Germline V gene lookup returns CDR1 MNHEY and CDR2 SVGEGT. The DNA for the CDR3 is TGTGCCAGCAGCCAACACCACAGAGAAGAGACCCAGTACTTC. Amino acid sequence: CASSQHHREETQYF.

The V and J genes are TRBV27 and TRBJ2-1; a weak D match, TRBD1 (5 bases). Germline V gene sequence: CDR1 MNHEY, CDR2 SMNVEV (reference sequence). Trimming left V 1 base short and J 0 bases short, with 10 bases between. The CDR3 has 16 amino acids. DNA of the CDR3: TGTGCCAGCAGTTTATGGGGCAGAAACTCCTACAATGAGCAGTTCTTC. It yields the protein CASSLWGRNSYNEQFF.

V usage is TRBV7-2 and J usage is TRBJ2-3, with TRBD2 as a possible D gene (6 bases). Per germline, CDR1 SGHTA and CDR2 FQGNSA. The ends were cut back, 1 base at V and 0 bases at J, with 8 bases in the middle. The CDR3 length is 15 residues. CDR3 DNA: TGTGCCAGCAGCTTAGTGAGCGGGAGCACAGATACGCAGTATTTT. It encodes CASSLVSGSTDTQYF. The complete variable domain, with remaining parts taken from reference TRBV7-2 and TRBJ2-3, reads GAGVSQSPSNKVTEKGKDVELRCDPISGHTALYWYRQSLGQGLEFLIYFQGNSAPDKSGLPSDRFSAERTGGSVSTLTIQRTQQEDSAVYLCASSLVSGSTDTQYFGPGTRLTVL.

The V gene is TRBV5-6, the J gene TRBJ2-5, with a possible D match to TRBD2 (6 bases). V lost 2 bases to trimming and J lost 5 bases, with 13 bases between them. Germline V gene lookup returns CDR1 SGHDT and CDR2 YYEEEE. This CDR3 spans 14 amino acids. The CDR3 here is CASSFRGMDETQYF. The CDR3 bases are TGTGCCAGCAGCTTTCGCGGGATGGATGAGACCCAGTACTTC.